These T cell receptor beta chains were read from a single sample in a study of T cell responses to AZD1222 COVID-19 vaccine. Assay: immunoSEQ multiplex PCR; the TCRdb copy retains only in-frame clones and omits some. Here the sample spans about 120,000 clones, approximately 92% being singletons. Sequences were derived from peripheral blood, sampled 28 days after the second AZD1222 dose. Every receptor here comes from an adult who received the AZD1222 COVID-19 vaccine. Both conserved end residues are part of each CDR3. Each record gives: V gene, J gene, D gene, clone size, CDR3 DNA, CDR3 protein. D genes are given only for firm matches. Clone size appears in some rows only: once, few, many, or a class for an expanded clone.

TRBV29-1	TRBJ1-5	-	-	TGCAGCGTAGGTGAGGGGTTGAATCAGCCCCAGCATTTT	CSVGEGLNQPQHF
TRBV11-2	TRBJ1-3	-	-	TGTGCCAGCAGCCCCGGAAGTGGGGGAAACACCATATATTTT	CASSPGSGGNTIYF
TRBV29-1	TRBJ1-2	TRBD1	-	TGCAGCATACCACAAGCGGCCAAGGGACAGGGGTATGGCTACACCTTC	CSIPQAAKGQGYGYTF
TRBV18	TRBJ1-2	-	-	TGTGCCAGCTCACCGCTAAACCGGGAACCGAAGGGCTACACCTTC	CASSPLNREPKGYTF
TRBV27	TRBJ2-2	-	-	TGTGCCAGCAGTTTAAGGAGCTCCGGGGAGCTGTTTTTT	CASSLRSSGELFF
TRBV5-8	TRBJ1-6	-	-	TGTGCCAGCAGCTCTAAGGACAGTCGGCATAATTCACCCCTCCACTTT	CASSSKDSRHNSPLHF
TRBV3-1/TRBV3-2	TRBJ1-2	-	-	TGTGCCAGCAGCCAAGAAGGGGAAGGAGGCTACACCTTC	CASSQEGEGGYTF
TRBV2	TRBJ2-5	TRBD1	-	TGTGCCAGCAGTGAGCCGACAGGGGGCCAAGAGACCCAGTACTTC	CASSEPTGGQETQYF
TRBV5-1	TRBJ2-7	-	-	TGCGCCAGCAGCTTTTTCGACGGAAGCTCCTACGAGCAGTACTTC	CASSFFDGSSYEQYF
TRBV6-5	TRBJ1-1	-	-	TGTGCCAGCAGTTATACAGGGTACACTGAAGCTTTCTTT	CASSYTGYTEAFF
TRBV29-1	TRBJ2-3	TRBD1	-	TGCAGCGTTGAGGGACAGGGGGAAATAGATACGCAGTATTTT	CSVEGQGEIDTQYF
TRBV9	TRBJ2-2	-	-	TGTGCCAGCAGCCCCCACAGGGTAACTGGGGAGCTGTTTTTT	CASSPHRVTGELFF
TRBV28	TRBJ2-7	TRBD1	-	TGTGCCAGCAGTGAAACGGGACAGGTCTCCTACGAGCAGTACTTC	CASSETGQVSYEQYF
TRBV13	TRBJ1-4	-	-	TGTGCCAGCAGGCAGGGAAGAGTTGAAAAACTGTTTTTT	CASRQGRVEKLFF
TRBV5-4	TRBJ1-1	-	-	TGTGCCACCAACCCCCCAGGACAGAGGGTTTTGTGG	CATNPPGQRVLW
TRBV6-5	TRBJ1-3	-	few	TGTGCCAGCACGATCTCGGGGGGTCCTGGAAACACCATATATTTT	CASTISGGPGNTIYF
TRBV5-4	TRBJ2-5	TRBD2	-	TGTGCCAGCAGCTCTGGGCTTGGGGGGACTAGAGAGACCCAGTACTTC	CASSSGLGGTRETQYF
TRBV12-2	TRBJ2-1	-	-	TGTGCAAGTCGCCCCGGACTAGCGAAATACAATGAGCAGTTCTTC	CASRPGLAKYNEQFF
TRBV7-2	TRBJ2-7	TRBD1	-	TGTGCCAGCAGCTCGGACAGGGGGTCCTACGAGCAGTACTTC	CASSSDRGSYEQYF
TRBV3-1/TRBV3-2	TRBJ2-2	-	once	TGTGCCAGCAGCCCCTCAGGGCCCACCGGGGAGCTGTTTTTT	CASSPSGPTGELFF
TRBV28	TRBJ1-2	-	-	TGTGCCAGCACCCCTAATCAGCCCGGCTACACCTTC	CASTPNQPGYTF
TRBV28	TRBJ2-2	TRBD1	-	TGTGCCAGCAGTTTAGGGGGGATCGGGACAGGGTTAACCGGGGAGCTGTTTTTT	CASSLGGIGTGLTGELFF
TRBV7-6	TRBJ1-6	TRBD1	few	TGTGCCAGCAGCCTAGGGCCAACAGGGGGCGCTTATAATTCACCCCTCCACTTT	CASSLGPTGGAYNSPLHF
TRBV28	TRBJ2-7	-	-	TGTGCCAGCAGACTCAGCAACTACGAGCAGTACTTC	CASRLSNYEQYF
TRBV11-1	TRBJ2-1	-	-	TGTGCCAGCAGCTTGGACGGGCCCTTGGATGAGCAGTTCTTC	CASSLDGPLDEQFF
TRBV2	TRBJ2-7	-	-	TGTGCCAGCATGCTTTGGACAGTTTCCTACGAGCAGTACTTC	CASMLWTVSYEQYF
TRBV7-2	TRBJ2-3	-	-	TGTGCCAGCAGCTCTTACGCGGGTCCTAGCACAGATACGCAGTATTTT	CASSSYAGPSTDTQYF
TRBV7-8	TRBJ1-5	-	-	TGTGCCAGCAGCCCGGCGCGCTTGGGGGGCGATCAGCCCCAGCATTTT	CASSPARLGGDQPQHF
TRBV18	TRBJ1-3	TRBD1	-	TGTGCCAGCTCACCTGTGAGGACAGGGGTTGGTGGAAACACCATATATTTT	CASSPVRTGVGGNTIYF
TRBV28	TRBJ2-2	-	-	TGTGCCAGCAGTAGCAGGGGCACCGGGGAGCTGTTTTTT	CASSSRGTGELFF
TRBV5-1	TRBJ1-3	-	-	TGCGCCAGCAGAGCTGACCCATACTCTGGAAACACCATATATTTT	CASRADPYSGNTIYF
TRBV6-5	TRBJ1-4	-	-	TGTGCCAGTCGCGAGGGAGACGGCAAGCCTGAAAAACTGTTTTTT	CASREGDGKPEKLFF
TRBV19	TRBJ2-5	-	-	TGTGCCAGTAGTATAGACGGAACCCAAGAGACCCAGTACTTC	CASSIDGTQETQYF
TRBV14	TRBJ2-7	-	-	TGTGCCAGCAGCCCCCAGCGGGCGAGCTCCTACGAGCAGTACTTC	CASSPQRASSYEQYF
TRBV11-3	TRBJ2-3	TRBD2	-	TGTGCCAGCAGCTCCAACCCGGGACTAAGCACAGATACGCAGTATTTT	CASSSNPGLSTDTQYF
TRBV27	TRBJ2-5	TRBD2	-	TGTGCCAGCAGTTCCGGGACTATCGACTCCCAAGAGACCCAGTACTTC	CASSSGTIDSQETQYF
TRBV28	TRBJ1-5	-	-	TGTGCCAGCAGTTTATCTGTTCAGGGGAGCAATCAGCCCCAGCATTTT	CASSLSVQGSNQPQHF
TRBV5-4	TRBJ2-7	-	-	TGTGCCAGCAGCTTGAGGGGGGAGGGCCTCTACGAGCAGTACTTC	CASSLRGEGLYEQYF
TRBV28	TRBJ2-7	TRBD2	-	TGTGCCAGCAGTCGACTAGCGGAGACCTACGAGCAGTACTTC	CASSRLAETYEQYF
TRBV19	TRBJ2-3	TRBD2	-	TGTGCCAGTAGTATAGCTGGGCGGGGGGGCTATACAGATACGCAGTATTTT	CASSIAGRGGYTDTQYF
TRBV24-1	TRBJ2-7	TRBD2	-	TGTGCCACCAGTGATCGACTAGCGGGAGGCGACGAGCAGTACTTC	CATSDRLAGGDEQYF
TRBV7-9	TRBJ2-2	-	once	TGTGCCAGCAGCTTACTGTCAGGGAACACCGGGGAGCTGTTTTTT	CASSLLSGNTGELFF
TRBV24-1	TRBJ1-5	-	-	TGTGCCACCAGTGAGGGGGGCTTAAGCAATCAGCCCCAGCATTTT	CATSEGGLSNQPQHF
TRBV3-1/TRBV3-2	TRBJ1-4	-	-	TGTGCCAGCAGCCAAGAATGGCAGGATGAAAAACTGTTTTTT	CASSQEWQDEKLFF
TRBV29-1	TRBJ2-1	TRBD2	-	TGCAGCGCAGCAGCGGGAGGGGCAAGAAATGAGCAGTTCTTC	CSAAAGGARNEQFF
TRBV2	TRBJ2-3	-	-	TGTGCCAGCAGTTGGCGGGATAGCACAGATACGCAGTATTTT	CASSWRDSTDTQYF
TRBV7-2	TRBJ2-1	-	few	TGTGCCAGCAGCCGACAGGGAGGGAATGAGCAGTTCTTC	CASSRQGGNEQFF
TRBV18	TRBJ2-2	TRBD1	-	TGTGCCAGCTCACCCAAGCCGGGACAGGGGGCGCCCGGGGAGCTGTTTTTT	CASSPKPGQGAPGELFF
TRBV5-1	TRBJ1-6	-	-	TGCGCCAGCAGCTTTTCGGCAGGCCTAAATTCACCCCTCCACTTT	CASSFSAGLNSPLHF
TRBV6-5	TRBJ1-2	-	once	TGTGCCAGCACCCCCGGGACAATCGTCTATGGCTACACCTTC	CASTPGTIVYGYTF
TRBV5-1	TRBJ1-2	-	-	TGCGCCAGCAGCCTACTCCGGGACTTCTATGGCTACACCTTC	CASSLLRDFYGYTF
TRBV4-1	TRBJ1-2	TRBD1	once	TGCGCCAGCAGCCAGGTACCGTCGATTAGGACAGGGGTACACTTCTATGGCTACACCTTC	CASSQVPSIRTGVHFYGYTF
TRBV19	TRBJ2-7	TRBD1	-	TGTGCCAGTAGTATGCGGCCGGCAGGGGGCAACTACGAGCAGTACTTC	CASSMRPAGGNYEQYF
TRBV6-5	TRBJ1-3	TRBD1	-	TGTGCCAGCAGTTCGGGACAGGGGTCTGGAAACACCATATATTTT	CASSSGQGSGNTIYF
TRBV27	TRBJ1-5	-	-	TGTGCCAGCAGTTTTGGACACCATAGCAATCAGCCCCAGCATTTT	CASSFGHHSNQPQHF